This T cell receptor beta chain derives from a study of naive and memory T cell subsets (dated by TCRdb to about 2017). Study-level background: An open-source, UMI-based TCR alpha and beta sequencing pipeline was applied to sorted naive and memory peripheral blood T cell subsets. The functional CMV T cell responses agreed completely with IgG serology results. RNA was DNase-treated and reverse transcribed with TCR constant-region primers, mostly using SuperScript III.

Here is what the overall study found, with its caveats: Naive repertoires, especially CD8, contained a few larger clonotypes, possibly memory cells re-expressing CD45RA. In both CD4 and CD8 cells, a rise in Gini index and a fall in Shannon and inverse Simpson diversity were observed from naive through CM, EM and EMRA. Once error correction was done, more than 90% of naive TCR sequences showed up just once, which made the naive abundance distributions much steeper than those of the memory subsets. Single alpha or beta chain sequences, rather than paired alpha/beta receptors, were used to define clonotypes. The repertoire findings for the naive and memory subsets could not be validated against a ground truth, as none was available. TCR abundance followed a power law with an exponent that was different for naive and memory subsets but consistent across the three individuals. RNA-based TCR counts may be influenced by expression changes linked to T cell activation and differentiation.

Inclusive of the bounding cysteine and phenylalanine, the CDR3 is 18 residues long. The read is trimmed to its CDR3 DNA, 54 bases read in frame from base 1. The CDR1 and CDR2 encoded by the germline V gene (reference sequence) are LGHDT and YNNKEL. Receptor libraries were prepared by UMI-ligation and nested PCR. The beta constant-region primer consisted of an equimolar mixture of two oligonucleotides that together covered TRBC1 and TRBC2. Four rounds of PCR were used to amplify ligated cDNA, with nested alpha and beta constant-region primers being used together with the SP2 primer. A single-stranded oligonucleotide carrying the SP2 primer and a 12-nucleotide UMI was ligated to the 3' end of the cDNA by T4 RNA ligase 1. The ligation reaction was kept at 16 degrees C for 20-24 hours. PCR2 was usually performed as a SYBR Green qPCR and halted at a preset threshold so that over-amplification would not occur. Agencourt AMPure XP magnetic beads were used for all purifications after the first. Libraries were quantified by Qubit and checked on a TapeStation, where a main peak was expected near 650 bp. Sequencing of the pooled libraries was done on an Illumina MiSeq using v2 2x251 paired-end kits, which typically yielded about 1-2 million reads per sample. Libraries were pooled at approximately 3.7 nM per sample, and roughly 5-8% PhiX was added to improve cluster recognition. The authors' analysis ran thus. V and J genes were assigned to Demultiplexor-processed FASTQ reads by Decombinator through tag matching, with a single base-pair mismatch being allowed. Collapsinator used UMIs to correct both sequencing errors and frequency errors arising from PCR heterogeneity. TCRs were translated and CDR3s were extracted from the conserved cysteine to the FGXG phenylalanine by CDR3Translator, with non-productive sequences being flagged. Gini, Shannon entropy and inverse Simpson indices were computed after subsampling the repertoires to the same number of UMI-defined TCRs. Within the linear range, a power law was fitted to clonotype abundance distributions using maximum likelihood. For one naive CD8 sample, the pipeline and MIGEC produced similar UMI counts, unique TCR numbers and clonal distributions. One analysis removed from the naive repertoire any naive TCRs that were also present in any memory subset from the same donor. Repertoires were searched for some 7,000 CMV-associated CDR3 sequences compiled from VDJdb and a published dataset. TCRdb reanalyzed the raw reads on its own, using fastp at Q25 for trimming and MiXCR for clone calling, and kept in-frame beta chains. CDR3 protein sequences are deduplicated, and each keeps its most common genes and DNA. TCRdb assigned the V and J calls; the authors' analysis was not used. The sample records about 150,000 distinct CDR3 sequences, over 20% of which are singletons. The ten top clones hold about 0.11% of the sample.

From the second PCR step onward, the TCR alpha chain libraries and the TCR beta chain libraries were amplified separately. Donor CMV status was determined by IFNgamma production from CD4+ T cells after overnight stimulation of fresh PBMCs with CMV viral lysate. CD4 T cells were positively selected using Miltenyi beads, after which CD8 T cells were positively selected from the CD4-negative fraction. Cells were stained for CD3, CD4, CD8, CD45RA, CD27 and a live/dead dye and were sorted on a BD Aria II into four subsets based on CD45RA and CD27. Blood came from a few healthy volunteers, each fractionated into CD4 and CD8 T cells and then into four differentiation subsets. About 120 ml of peripheral blood was taken from each donor, and PBMC were separated by density-gradient centrifugation on Ficoll-Paque PLUS. After sorting, cells were lysed in RLT buffer, RNA was extracted using a Qiagen RNeasy kit, and the extracted RNA was stored at -80 degrees C.

With respect to this clonotype: The antigen it binds to is not known. Its ends do not fully match the called genes, so a read error is possible.

The sample was naive CD4+ T cells from blood. This sample's cell subset or site label indicates: naive T cells, CD45RA high CD27+. The source is a human donor in good health. The chain is made from TRBV3-1 and TRBJ1-5; TRBD1 matches 8 bases in the middle. The bases are TGTGCCAGCAGTCAAGGAGACAGGGGAAAAGTGTTCAATCAGCCCCAGCATTTT. Its translation reads: CASSQGDRGKVFNQPQHF. Reference TRBV3-1 and TRBJ1-5 genes cover what lies past the CDR3, so the full variable domain is DTAVSQTPKYLVTQMGNDKSIKCEQNLGHDTMYWYKQDSKKFLKIMFSYNNKELIINETVPNRFSPKSPDKAHLNLHINSLELGDSAVYFCASSQGDRGKVFNQPQHFGDGTRLSIL.